A selection of T cell receptor beta chains follows, all from one sample in a study of molecular identifiers for immune sequencing clone quantification. In TCRdb, the PCR reads were re-called with MiXCR into one record per CDR3 protein. The sample lists approximately 60,000 distinct CDR3 sequences; around a fifth were seen once. Sequencing was carried out using naive CD8+ T cells from blood, with Jurkat cell RNA spiked in. The receptors originated from a human donor in good health. Some libraries in this study had Jurkat cell RNA spiked in. CDR3s include the opening cysteine and the closing phenylalanine or tryptophan. Fields, in order: D gene, V gene, CDR3 length, J gene, clone size, CDR3 protein, CDR3 DNA. A D gene is named only where the DNA matches it firmly. Expanded clones are given a class, and other clones once, few, many or no size at all.

D: TRBD1
V: TRBV19
length: 14
J: TRBJ1-2
size: few
CDR3: CASSSSGTGYGYTF
DNA: TGTGCCAGTAGTTCCTCCGGGACAGGGTATGGCTACACCTTC

D: TRBD1
V: TRBV6-5
length: 15
J: TRBJ2-5
size: many
CDR3: CASSIFPGGMETQYF
DNA: TGTGCCAGCAGTATCTTTCCAGGGGGCATGGAGACCCAGTACTTC

D: TRBD1
V: TRBV19
length: 17
J: TRBJ2-7
size: many
CDR3: CASIHPPRDRTGYEQYF
DNA: TGTGCCAGTATCCACCCTCCCCGGGACAGGACCGGGTACGAGCAGTACTTC

D: -
V: TRBV14
length: 14
J: TRBJ2-2
size: -
CDR3: CASSQGRATGELFF
DNA: TGTGCCAGCAGCCAGGGCAGGGCCACCGGGGAGCTGTTTTTT

D: TRBD1
V: TRBV9
length: 14
J: TRBJ2-2
size: -
CDR3: CASSASQGAVELFF
DNA: TGTGCCAGCAGCGCGTCACAGGGGGCCGTTGAGCTGTTTTTT

D: -
V: TRBV19
length: 15
J: TRBJ1-1
size: many
CDR3: CASSILEGRSTEAFF
DNA: TGTGCCAGTAGTATATTGGAGGGACGGAGCACTGAAGCTTTCTTT

D: -
V: TRBV7-8
length: 15
J: TRBJ2-7
size: -
CDR3: CASSSGGNRAYEQYF
DNA: TGTGCCAGCAGCTCAGGCGGTAACCGGGCCTACGAGCAGTACTTC

D: TRBD2
V: TRBV5-5
length: 17
J: TRBJ2-5
size: many
CDR3: CASSYRTSGRPDETQYF
DNA: TGTGCCAGCAGCTATCGGACTAGCGGGAGGCCGGACGAGACCCAGTACTTC

D: TRBD1
V: TRBV10-2
length: 12
J: TRBJ1-6
size: many
CDR3: CASRDRGSPLHF
DNA: TGCGCCAGCAGGGACAGGGGTTCACCCCTCCACTTT

D: -
V: TRBV24-1
length: 13
J: TRBJ2-2
size: many
CDR3: CATSDLGGGELFF
DNA: TGTGCCACCAGTGATCTTGGAGGTGGGGAGCTGTTTTTT

D: TRBD1
V: TRBV25-1
length: 14
J: TRBJ2-7
size: many
CDR3: CASSGSGTVYEQYF
DNA: TGTGCCAGCAGTGGATCCGGGACAGTTTACGAGCAGTACTTC

D: -
V: TRBV7-2
length: 12
J: TRBJ1-5
size: many
CDR3: CASSLMDQPQHF
DNA: TGTGCCAGCAGCTTAATGGATCAGCCCCAGCATTTT

D: -
V: TRBV7-2
length: 12
J: TRBJ1-1
size: many
CDR3: CASSFVGTEAFF
DNA: TGTGCCAGCAGCTTTGTCGGCACTGAAGCTTTCTTT

D: TRBD2
V: TRBV7-9
length: 16
J: TRBJ2-7
size: medium-sized
CDR3: CASSSPAAGATYEQYF
DNA: TGTGCCAGCAGCTCACCGGCGGCGGGAGCAACCTACGAGCAGTACTTC

D: -
V: TRBV10-3
length: 14
J: TRBJ1-6
size: many
CDR3: CATGEARYNSPLHF
DNA: TGTGCCACTGGGGAAGCACGCTATAATTCACCCCTCCACTTT

D: TRBD1
V: TRBV9
length: 16
J: TRBJ2-3
size: -
CDR3: CASSVEYRGGTDTQYF
DNA: TGTGCCAGCAGCGTAGAGTACAGGGGTGGCACAGATACGCAGTATTTT

D: -
V: TRBV5-5
length: 12
J: TRBJ2-2
size: few
CDR3: CASSQGTGELFF
DNA: TGTGCCAGCAGCCAGGGTACCGGGGAGCTGTTTTTT

D: -
V: TRBV3-1
length: 14
J: TRBJ2-3
size: many
CDR3: CASSQVRLADTQYF
DNA: TGTGCCAGCAGCCAAGTTCGTCTAGCAGATACGCAGTATTTT

D: TRBD1
V: TRBV10-3
length: 16
J: TRBJ1-3
size: many
CDR3: CAIRDGQGAAGNTIYF
DNA: TGTGCCATCAGGGATGGACAGGGGGCGGCCGGAAACACCATATATTTT

D: TRBD2
V: TRBV7-9
length: 17
J: TRBJ2-3
size: many
CDR3: CASSLSETSGATDTQYF
DNA: TGTGCCAGCAGCTTATCCGAGACTAGCGGGGCGACAGATACGCAGTATTTT

D: -
V: TRBV29-1
length: 10
J: TRBJ2-1
size: -
CDR3: CSVLEGEQFF
DNA: TGCAGCGTCTTGGAGGGTGAGCAGTTCTTC

D: -
V: TRBV20-1
length: 15
J: TRBJ2-4
size: many
CDR3: CSARDLAVAKNIQYF
DNA: TGCAGTGCTAGAGATCTCGCGGTAGCCAAAAACATTCAGTACTTC

D: TRBD2
V: TRBV5-4
length: 19
J: TRBJ2-1
size: -
CDR3: CASSFGLAENHGSYNEQFF
DNA: TGTGCCAGCAGCTTCGGACTAGCTGAAAACCATGGCTCCTACAATGAGCAGTTCTTC

D: TRBD2
V: TRBV7-6
length: 20
J: TRBJ2-1
size: -
CDR3: CASRPLPGLAGEGHPGEQFF
DNA: TGTGCCAGCAGACCTCTACCGGGACTAGCGGGAGAGGGGCATCCCGGTGAGCAGTTCTTC

D: TRBD2
V: TRBV29-1
length: 16
J: TRBJ2-1
size: many
CDR3: CSVLEAGLAGYNEQFF
DNA: TGCAGCGTCCTCGAGGCCGGACTAGCGGGCTACAATGAGCAGTTCTTC

D: -
V: TRBV5-1
length: 14
J: TRBJ2-7
size: few
CDR3: CASRSLDSTYEQYF
DNA: TGCGCCAGCAGGTCTCTCGACTCCACCTACGAGCAGTACTTC

D: -
V: TRBV5-6
length: 15
J: TRBJ2-1
size: -
CDR3: CASSFYGSSYNEQFF
DNA: TGTGCCAGCAGCTTTTATGGAAGCTCCTACAATGAGCAGTTCTTC

D: TRBD1
V: TRBV20-1
length: 17
J: TRBJ1-5
size: many
CDR3: CSARALQGMSGNQPQHF
DNA: TGCAGTGCTCGAGCCCTACAGGGGATGTCAGGCAATCAGCCCCAGCATTTT

D: TRBD1
V: TRBV20-1
length: 16
J: TRBJ2-7
size: many
CDR3: CSARAPTGLALYEQYF
DNA: TGCAGTGCTAGAGCCCCGACAGGGTTGGCACTCTACGAGCAGTACTTC

D: TRBD1
V: TRBV7-2
length: 13
J: TRBJ2-1
size: -
CDR3: CASSPLWTGEEFF
DNA: TGTGCCAGCAGCCCGCTATGGACAGGGGAGGAGTTCTTC

D: -
V: TRBV28
length: 13
J: TRBJ2-3
size: many
CDR3: CASMGHSTDTQYF
DNA: TGTGCCAGCATGGGCCATTCCACAGATACGCAGTATTTT

D: TRBD1
V: TRBV27
length: 17
J: TRBJ1-5
size: many
CDR3: CASSPGTGAYSNQPQHF
DNA: TGTGCCAGCAGTCCAGGGACAGGAGCTTATAGCAATCAGCCCCAGCATTTT

D: TRBD2
V: TRBV24-1
length: 17
J: TRBJ2-3
size: many
CDR3: CATSDLTSGSNTDTQYF
DNA: TGTGCCACCAGTGATTTGACTAGCGGGAGTAACACAGATACGCAGTATTTT

D: TRBD1
V: TRBV12-3/TRBV12-4
length: 16
J: TRBJ2-2
size: many
CDR3: CASRERTGLYTGELFF
DNA: TGTGCCAGCAGGGAAAGGACAGGGTTGTACACCGGGGAGCTGTTTTTT

D: -
V: TRBV20-1
length: 16
J: TRBJ2-7
size: -
CDR3: CSAREAHHHQGIEQYF
DNA: TGCAGTGCTAGGGAAGCCCACCACCACCAGGGGATCGAGCAGTACTTC

D: -
V: TRBV6-5
length: 16
J: TRBJ2-1
size: few
CDR3: CASSPRRESSYNEQFF
DNA: TGTGCCAGCAGTCCCCGACGGGAGAGCTCCTACAATGAGCAGTTCTTC

D: -
V: TRBV15
length: 15
J: TRBJ2-1
size: -
CDR3: CATSSSGTGVNEQFF
DNA: TGTGCCACCAGCTCATCGGGAACTGGGGTCAATGAGCAGTTCTTC

D: TRBD1
V: TRBV11-3
length: 16
J: TRBJ1-1
size: many
CDR3: CASSSARQGMGTEAFF
DNA: TGTGCCAGCAGTTCCGCGCGACAGGGTATGGGCACTGAAGCTTTCTTT

D: -
V: TRBV7-9
length: 13
J: TRBJ2-5
size: many
CDR3: CASSDTEEETQYF
DNA: TGTGCCAGCAGCGATACGGAGGAGGAGACCCAGTACTTC

D: -
V: TRBV27
length: 12
J: TRBJ1-5
size: many
CDR3: CASSFPGRPQHF
DNA: TGTGCCAGCAGTTTCCCCGGCCGGCCCCAGCATTTT

D: TRBD1
V: TRBV11-1
length: 14
J: TRBJ2-3
size: few
CDR3: CASSSWDRADTQYF
DNA: TGTGCCAGCAGCTCCTGGGACAGGGCAGATACGCAGTATTTT

D: -
V: TRBV12-5
length: 13
J: TRBJ2-1
size: many
CDR3: CASVTPRPNEQFF
DNA: TGTGCTAGTGTCACCCCCCGGCCCAATGAGCAGTTCTTC

D: -
V: TRBV11-3
length: 15
J: TRBJ2-1
size: many
CDR3: CASSLVANPYNEQFF
DNA: TGTGCCAGCAGCTTAGTAGCGAACCCCTACAATGAGCAGTTCTTC

D: -
V: TRBV7-6
length: 14
J: TRBJ1-5
size: once
CDR3: CASGRGGFNQPQRF
DNA: TGTGCCAGCGGCCGAGGGGGTTTCAATCAGCCCCAGCGTTTT

D: TRBD2
V: TRBV29-1
length: 17
J: TRBJ2-7
size: many
CDR3: CSVRSGQGGFDPYEQYF
DNA: TGCAGCGTGAGGTCGGGGCAGGGAGGGTTTGACCCCTACGAGCAGTACTTC

D: -
V: TRBV19
length: 13
J: TRBJ1-2
size: many
CDR3: CASSIWGATGYTF
DNA: TGTGCCAGTAGTATTTGGGGGGCGACTGGCTACACCTTC

D: -
V: TRBV7-6
length: 15
J: TRBJ1-1
size: -
CDR3: CASSLGAGLNTEAFF
DNA: TGTGCCAGCAGCCTCGGGGCGGGACTGAACACTGAAGCTTTCTTT

D: -
V: TRBV20-1
length: 11
J: TRBJ2-7
size: -
CDR3: CSANQGYEQYF
DNA: TGCAGTGCTAACCAGGGCTACGAGCAGTACTTC

D: -
V: TRBV15
length: 13
J: TRBJ2-1
size: -
CDR3: CATSSPNYNEQFF
DNA: TGTGCCACCAGCAGTCCCAACTACAATGAGCAGTTCTTC

D: -
V: TRBV9
length: 22
J: TRBJ2-5
size: -
CDR3: CASSVPAGVGQGLGVFQETQYF
DNA: TGTGCCAGCAGCGTCCCGGCGGGGGTGGGACAAGGACTTGGGGTTTTCCAAGAGACCCAGTACTTC

D: TRBD1
V: TRBV7-9
length: 14
J: TRBJ1-5
size: -
CDR3: CASSAGTDYQPQHF
DNA: TGTGCCAGCAGCGCGGGGACAGACTATCAGCCCCAGCATTTT

D: -
V: TRBV3-1
length: 16
J: TRBJ2-3
size: many
CDR3: CASSQIDRPTTDTQYF
DNA: TGTGCCAGCAGCCAGATTGACAGGCCAACCACAGATACGCAGTATTTT

D: -
V: TRBV28
length: 13
J: TRBJ2-1
size: -
CDR3: CASSLSVVDEQFF
DNA: TGTGCCAGCAGTTTATCGGTTGTCGATGAGCAGTTCTTC

D: -
V: TRBV27
length: 13
J: TRBJ2-7
size: many
CDR3: CASSLGPTYEQYF
DNA: TGTGCCAGCAGTTTAGGTCCGACCTACGAGCAGTACTTC